The 16 T cell receptor beta chains reported below all come from one sample, sequenced in a study of relationships among human T cell subsets. CD4+ cells were positively selected first, then anti-CD25 beads isolated CD4+CD25+ regulatory T cells. From mRNA, alpha and beta CDR3 regions were amplified using semiquantitative ARM-PCR. In ARM-PCR, communal superprimers followed tagged nested gene-specific primers for exponential amplification. MiXCR, applied by TCRdb to the multiplex PCR reads, yields one record per CDR3 protein. The sample shows fewer than 15,000 distinct CDR3 sequences, 60% of them seen only once. Sequenced: Tregs sorted from blood. The receptors here all came from a man aged 40-49 years in good health.

The rearrangement links TRBV5-4 to TRBJ2-1; 7 bases agree with TRBD1. Germline trimming cut 3 bases from V and 9 bases from J; bases unmatched to any gene: 9. The CDR3 covers 14 residues. CDR1 SGHNT and CDR2 YYREEE come from the germline V gene (reference sequence). CDR3 sequence: CASSWGDRVAEQFF. DNA of the CDR3: TGTGCCAGCAGCTGGGGAGACAGGGTGGCTGAGCAGTTCTTC. Supplemented by reference TRBV5-4 and TRBJ2-1, the full variable domain reads ETGVTQSPTHLIKTRGQQVTLRCSSQSGHNTVSWYQQALGQGPQFIFQYYREEENGRGNFPPRFSGLQFPNYSSELNVNALELDDSALYLCASSWGDRVAEQFFGPGTRLTVL.

This chain connects TRBV14 to TRBJ1-6; D is perhaps TRBD1 (5 bases). The CDR3 totals 13 residues. Germline V gives CDR1 SGHDN, CDR2 FVKESK. V lost 5 bases, J lost 9 bases, and 11 bases lay in between. CDR3 residues: CASSAGRVSPLHF. CDR3 in DNA: TGTGCCAGCAGCGCAGGGAGAGTTTCACCCCTCCACTTT.

The chain employs TRBV2 and TRBJ2-1; 8 bases line up with TRBD2. The CDR3 covers 15 residues. Looked up from germline, CDR1 is SNHLY and CDR2 is FYNNEI. V lost 7 bases, J lost 3 bases, and 8 bases stayed unmatched. The CDR3 DNA reads as TGTGCCAGCAACCAGCGGGGGACAAGCTACAATGAGCAGTTCTTC. The encoded protein is CASNQRGTSYNEQFF.

The gene calls are TRBV4-1 and TRBJ1-2; D unresolved. CDR1 MGHRA and CDR2 YSYEKL come from the germline V gene. CDR3 length: 11 residues. V lost 1 base, J lost 8 bases, and 5 bases lay in between. The CDR3 loop is CASSQGLGYTF. For the CDR3, the DNA is TGCGCCAGCAGCCAAGGCTTAGGCTACACCTTC.

The rearrangement links TRBV20-1 to TRBJ1-1; weak D call: TRBD1 (6 bases). The CDR3 has 12 amino acids. The germline V gene encodes CDR1 DFQATT and CDR2 SNEGSKA (reference sequence). V gave up 8 bases and J gave up 4 bases, with 14 bases separating them. DNA of the CDR3: TGCAGTCAAGGGAGGGGGAGCACTGAAGCTTTCTTT. Translating gives CSQGRGSTEAFF.

This clonotype was detected a few times. The chain is built from TRBV7-9 and TRBJ2-1; 9 nucleotides agree with TRBD1. The trim removed 5 bases at V and 7 bases at J, leaving 6 bases unmatched. The CDR3 totals 14 residues. CDR1 and CDR2 (germline): SEHNR, FQNEAQ (reference sequence). The CDR3 protein is CASSRTGVGNEQFF. The CDR3 DNA follows: TGTGCCAGCAGCCGGACAGGGGTGGGTAATGAGCAGTTCTTC.

V usage is TRBV12-3 or TRBV12-4 and J usage is TRBJ2-3; D uncertain. The germline V and J ends were trimmed by 1 base and 6 bases, with 5 bases remaining between them. CDR3 size: 12 residues. The CDR3 region has the DNA TGTGCCAGCAGTTTAGATGGGGATACGCAGTATTTT. Protein sequence: CASSLDGDTQYF.

This clonotype appeared a few times. This chain connects TRBV11-2 to TRBJ2-7; TRBD1 agrees at 7 bases. The CDR3 has 13 residues. V trimming: 7 bases; J trimming: 2 bases; junction bases outside the gene matches: 5. The V gene's germline CDR1 is SGHAT and CDR2 FQNNGV. The CDR3 bases are TGTGCCAGCACCCGACAGGGAACCTACGAGCAGTACTTC. Its translation is CASTRQGTYEQYF. Together with reference TRBV11-2 and TRBJ2-7, the CDR3 gives the full variable domain: EAGVAQSPRYKIIEKRQSVAFWCNPISGHATLYWYQQILGQGPKLLIQFQNNGVVDDSQLPKDRFSAERLKGVDSTLKIQPAKLEDSAVYLCASTRQGTYEQYFGPGTRLTVT.

The chain carries TRBV10-3 and TRBJ2-3; 8 bases fit TRBD1. Looked up from germline, CDR1 is ENHRY and CDR2 is SYGVKD. V lost 3 bases and J lost 0; bases outside the gene matches: 5. This CDR3 has 16 amino acids. DNA for the CDR3: TGTGCCATCAGTGAAGGGACAGGAGTAAGCACAGATACGCAGTATTTT. This encodes CAISEGTGVSTDTQYF.

This clonotype has more than one count but fewer than ten. The chain is built from TRBV20-1 and TRBJ2-1; D unresolved. Trimming shortened V by 5 bases and J by 13 bases, and 12 bases separated the two germline ends. CDR1 and CDR2 (germline): DFQATT, SNEGSKA (reference sequence). The CDR3 sequence is 10 residues long. CDR3 bases: TGCAGTGCTCACGGACCCCCCCAGTTCTTC. Translation: CSAHGPPQFF.

The V and J genes are TRBV19 and TRBJ2-1, with TRBD1 identical over 11 bases. This CDR3 has 13 amino acids. J gave up 7 bases and V 10 bases, and 6 bases lay outside the gene matches. Germline values: CDR1 LNHDA, CDR2 SQIVND (reference sequence). CDR3 DNA sequence: TGTGCCACCCGGGACAGGGGGAAGAATGAGCAGTTCTTC. Its translation is CATRDRGKNEQFF.

Worth noting for this clonotype: One end of the junction does not line up with germline, which may come from a read error. V is TRBV14 and J is TRBJ2-1; TRBD1 agrees at 7 bases. CDR1 is SGHDN and CDR2 is FVKESK in the germline V gene. This CDR3 has 14 residues. The CDR3 reads CASSQSLQGQSPAF. The CDR3 DNA follows: TGTGCCAGCAGCCAGTCGTTGCAGGGACAGAGTCCCGCATTC.

The rearrangement joins TRBV29-1 to TRBJ1-3; D not certain. V was pared by 5 bases and J by 0 bases, with 8 bases between. Germline CDR1 SQVTM, CDR2 ANQGSEA. The CDR3 consists of 13 residues. CDR3 amino acids: CSVRASSGNTIYF. CDR3 coding DNA: TGCAGCGTTCGCGCTAGCTCTGGAAACACCATATATTTT.

The chain links TRBV6-5 to TRBJ2-1, with 9 bases that match TRBD2. The V segment lost 4 bases and the J segment 4 bases; nucleotides outside the gene matches: 8. The CDR3 extends over 16 amino acids. Per the germline V gene, CDR1 is MNHEY and CDR2 is SVGAGI. The CDR3 coding sequence is TGTGCCAGCAGTTCGAAGCTAGCGGGACCGTACAATGAGCAGTTCTTC. Protein: CASSSKLAGPYNEQFF.

This clonotype was recorded once. CDR3 loop: CASSPTPQSGTGVYGYTF. Here the CDR3 DNA reads TGTGCCAGCAGTCCCACTCCCCAGTCCGGGACAGGGGTCTATGGCTACACCTTC. V is TRBV27 and J is TRBJ1-2; 10 positions agree with TRBD1. Germline loops: CDR1 MNHEY, CDR2 SMNVEV (reference sequence). Trimming took 5 bases from V and 4 from J; bases not matched to a gene: 16. The CDR3 has 18 amino acids.

V is TRBV10-3 and J is TRBJ2-1; D may be TRBD1 (5 bases). The germline gives CDR1 ENHRY, CDR2 SYGVKD. The V end was cut by 5 bases, the J end by 0 bases, with 11 bases between. The CDR3 is 15 amino acids. This chain's CDR3 is CAISKGPSSYNEQFF. CDR3 nucleotide sequence: TGTGCCATCAGTAAGGGGCCCAGCTCCTACAATGAGCAGTTCTTC.